This TCR beta chain was captured by sequencing in a study of T cells in Graves' hyperthyroidism and ophthalmopathy. Study results and limitations: A median about 6 months before onset, the model predicted ophthalmopathy.

Researchers amplified the TCR beta CDR3 regions from RNA transcripts. First-round RT-PCR targeting the TCR CDR3 was performed with the HTBI primer set. From the multiplex PCR reads, TCRdb called clonotypes with MiXCR, one entry per CDR3 protein. This sample has a few hundred thousand distinct CDR3 sequences, with around 14% found just once. The CDR3 sequence is 16 residues long. Losses at the gene ends were 0 bases for V and 3 bases for J; bases not matched to a gene: 4. Germline V gives CDR1 DFQATT, CDR2 SNEGSKA (reference sequence). This clonotype was seen only a few times. Its specificity is not known. Aged 18 to 65, the patients had hyperthyroidism that was newly diagnosed and had lasted under 2 months.

The receptor was isolated from a woman in her thirties with Graves' hyperthyroidism. Input material: blood. The chain has TRBV20-1 and TRBJ2-1; 11 positions match TRBD2. In DNA form, the CDR3 reads TGCAGTGCTAGAGATGGAACTAGCGGGAGCTACAATGAGCAGTTCTTC. Protein: CSARDGTSGSYNEQFF.